The rows below give T cell receptor beta chains drawn from one sample of a study of shared clonotypes between healthy human individuals. The repertoire was sequenced with immunoSEQ multiplex PCR; TCRdb's copy has only in-frame clones and lacks some. The data show roughly 1,800,000 clones, about 95% seen once. The specimen was naive CD8+ T cells sorted from blood. The receptors here all came from a man between 18 and 35 years old in good health. Each CDR3 is given with its conserved first and last residue. D genes are given only for firm matches. The size of a clone is reported for some rows only, either as once, few or many, or as a class for expanded clones.

clone_size	v_call	d_call	j_call	cdr3_nt	cdr3_aa
.	TRBV10-1	TRBD2	TRBJ2-5	TGCGTCGGGAGGGCAGGGGCATCGGGTAAAGAGACCCAGTACTTC	CVGRAGASGKETQYF
.	TRBV27	.	TRBJ1-5	TGTGCCAGCAGTTCAACAGGGAACCAGCCCCAGCATTTT	CASSSTGNQPQHF
.	TRBV18	TRBD1	TRBJ1-4	TGTGCCAGCTCACCGGGACAGGCAGGGGGGACTAATGAAAAACTGTTTTTT	CASSPGQAGGTNEKLFF
.	TRBV4-3	.	TRBJ2-6	TGCGCCAGCAGCCAAGAAGCATCCGGGGCCAACGTCCTGACTTTC	CASSQEASGANVLTF
.	TRBV28	TRBD1	TRBJ1-5	TGTGCCAGCAGACTGACAGGGGGGAATCAGCCCCAGCATTTT	CASRLTGGNQPQHF
.	TRBV2	.	TRBJ2-2	TGTGCCAGCGGGGGTGAGATCGCGAACACCGGGGAGCTGTTTTTT	CASGGEIANTGELFF
.	TRBV7-9	.	TRBJ2-7	TGTGCCAGCAGCTTCCCAGGGGTTCCCCACGAGCAGTACTTC	CASSFPGVPHEQYF
.	TRBV4-1	.	TRBJ2-2	TGCGCCAGCAGCCAAGCTTCCGGGGAGCTGTTTTTT	CASSQASGELFF
.	TRBV7-6	.	TRBJ1-5	TGTGCCAGCAGCTTAGAGAGAAACGAGCCCCAGCATTTT	CASSLERNEPQHF
.	TRBV7-9	.	TRBJ2-3	TGTGCCAGCAGCTCTCAAAGGGTCAACACAGATACGCAGTATTTT	CASSSQRVNTDTQYF
.	TRBV5-1	.	TRBJ2-5	TGCGCCAGCAGCGGACTACAGGGTTTTCAAGAGACCCAGTACTTC	CASSGLQGFQETQYF
.	TRBV7-8	.	TRBJ2-3	TGTGCCAGCAGCTTAGTCGTTTGGGGGCTGGGCACAGATACGCAGTATTTT	CASSLVVWGLGTDTQYF
.	TRBV27	TRBD1	TRBJ1-1	TGTGCCAGCAGTACGACAGGGGGCGGCACTGAAGCTTTCTTT	CASSTTGGGTEAFF
.	TRBV7-6	.	TRBJ2-1	TGTGCCAGCAGCCATCTGGGACCCTACAATGAGCAGTTCTTC	CASSHLGPYNEQFF
.	TRBV4-2	.	TRBJ1-2	TGTGCCAGCAGCCAAACAGTAACAGTGAACTATGGCTACACCTTC	CASSQTVTVNYGYTF
.	TRBV7-6	TRBD1	TRBJ2-1	TGTGCCAGCACCCCAGGACAGGGGGCTTGGAATGAGCAGTTCTTC	CASTPGQGAWNEQFF
once	TRBV14	.	TRBJ2-7	TGTGCCAGCAGCCAAGATTTAGCACTCTACGAGCAGTACTTC	CASSQDLALYEQYF
.	TRBV7-9	TRBD1	TRBJ1-4	TGTGCCAGCAGCTCCCCTTGGGACAGGGTTGAAGAAAAACTGTTTTTT	CASSSPWDRVEEKLFF
.	TRBV11-1	TRBD2	TRBJ2-7	TGTGCCAGCAGCATGGGACTAGCGGCCTCCTACGAGCAGTACTTC	CASSMGLAASYEQYF
.	TRBV6-6	.	TRBJ2-7	TGTGCCAGCAGTCCGGGACAAGTTAACGAGCAGTACTTC	CASSPGQVNEQYF
.	TRBV2	.	TRBJ2-1	TGTGCCAGCAGTGAGGGGCCTGAGCAGTTCTTC	CASSEGPEQFF
.	TRBV7-2	TRBD2	TRBJ2-7	TGTGCCAGCAGCTTAGACGACTTAGCGGGGGGGCCCTACGAGCAGTACTTC	CASSLDDLAGGPYEQYF
once	TRBV14	TRBD2	TRBJ2-7	TGTGCCAGCAGCCAAGACACGGGACTAGCGGAGCCCTACGAGCAGTACTTC	CASSQDTGLAEPYEQYF
.	TRBV7-2	TRBD2	TRBJ2-7	TGTGCCAGCAGCTTAGGCCAGCGGGAGTTCACCTACGAGCAGTACTTC	CASSLGQREFTYEQYF
.	TRBV6-1	.	TRBJ2-3	TGTGCCAGCAGTGAAGCACCTTGGGGGGCTCGCGCAGATACGCAGTATTTT	CASSEAPWGARADTQYF
.	TRBV7-9	TRBD1	TRBJ1-6	TGTGCCAGCAGCGCCACCTCAGGGGGTAATTCACCCCTCCACTTT	CASSATSGGNSPLHF
.	TRBV11-3	.	TRBJ2-4	TGTGCCAGCAGCTTACGACTAGAGGGCATTCAGTACTTC	CASSLRLEGIQYF
.	TRBV27	.	TRBJ2-7	TGTGCCAGCAGTTTATACCCACAGGCTTATGAGCAGTACTTC	CASSLYPQAYEQYF
.	TRBV25-1	.	TRBJ1-6	TGTGCCAGCAGTCCTGCGCCGGGACGGCTTTATAATTCACCCCTCCACTTT	CASSPAPGRLYNSPLHF
.	TRBV19	.	TRBJ2-1	TGTGCCAGTAGTTACCGGGACTCCGGGGCCAATGAGCAGTTCTTC	CASSYRDSGANEQFF
.	TRBV4-1	.	TRBJ2-5	TGCGCCAGCAGCCCCCTGGGATTTGAAGAGACCCAGTACTTC	CASSPLGFEETQYF
.	TRBV6-5	TRBD1	TRBJ1-5	TGTGCCAGCAGTAAGCGGACAGGAATCAATCAGCCCCAGCATTTT	CASSKRTGINQPQHF
.	TRBV4-3	.	TRBJ1-1	TGCGCCAGCAGCCAAGGGGTTGACAAGTTGAACACTGAAGCTTTCTTT	CASSQGVDKLNTEAFF
.	TRBV7-3	.	TRBJ1-1	TGTGCCAGCAGCTTCGTACATTCTGGAACTGAAGCTTTCTTT	CASSFVHSGTEAFF
.	TRBV9	.	TRBJ2-7	TGTGCCAGCAGCGTAGGACCAGGCTCATACGAGCAGTACTTC	CASSVGPGSYEQYF
once	TRBV13	TRBD2	TRBJ2-3	TGTGCCAGCAGCTTCCCCGCGGGGGGCACAGATACGCAGTATTTT	CASSFPAGGTDTQYF
.	TRBV7-9	.	TRBJ2-7	TGTGCCAGCAGCTCACGGACTCAAGGCTACGAGCAGTACTTC	CASSSRTQGYEQYF
.	TRBV15	TRBD1	TRBJ1-1	TGTGCCACCAGCCGGACAGGGAGTCTGACTGAAGCTTTCTTT	CATSRTGSLTEAFF
.	TRBV9	.	TRBJ2-1	TGTGCCAGCAGCGCTAAATACAATGAGCAGTTCTTC	CASSAKYNEQFF
.	TRBV5-4	.	TRBJ2-6	TGTGCCAGCAGCTTGGCCGTAAGTGACTCTGGGGCCAACGTCCTGACTTTC	CASSLAVSDSGANVLTF
.	TRBV6-6	TRBD2	TRBJ2-7	TGTGCCAGCACCGTACTAGCGGGGGGGGCCTACGAGCAGTACTTC	CASTVLAGGAYEQYF
once	TRBV4-1	TRBD2	TRBJ2-7	TGCGCCAGCAGCCAAGATTGGCGGGAGGAGGTCTACGAGCAGTACTTC	CASSQDWREEVYEQYF
once	TRBV29-1	TRBD1	TRBJ2-7	TGCAGCGTCCCGGGACAGGGGGCCGAAGAGCAGTACTTC	CSVPGQGAEEQYF
.	TRBV14	.	TRBJ1-2	TGTGCCAGCAGCCAAGTACGGACCAACTATGGCTACACCTTC	CASSQVRTNYGYTF
.	TRBV4-3	.	TRBJ2-5	TGCGCCAGCAGCCAAGATTTCGTTCCCCAAGAGACCCAGTACTTC	CASSQDFVPQETQYF
.	TRBV9	.	TRBJ2-5	TGTGCCAGCAGCGTACGGCAGGGTGGAGAGACCCAGTACTTC	CASSVRQGGETQYF
.	TRBV5-6	TRBD2	TRBJ2-2	TGTGCCAGCAGCGGGAGCGGGGCCACCGGGGAGCTGTTTTTT	CASSGSGATGELFF
once	TRBV5-6	TRBD2	TRBJ2-7	TGTGCCAGCAGCTTAACTGGGCTAGCGGGAGCCTACGAGCAGTACTTC	CASSLTGLAGAYEQYF
.	TRBV11-2	.	TRBJ2-5	TGTGCCAGCAGCTTGACTGGCGGGGATGCGACCCAGTACTTC	CASSLTGGDATQYF
once	TRBV9	.	TRBJ2-5	TGTGCCAGCAGCGATCTCCACCAAGAGACCCAGTACTTC	CASSDLHQETQYF
.	TRBV6-4	TRBD1	TRBJ2-1	TGTGCCAGCAGTGCATGGGACAGGGTCTCCTACAATGAGCAGTTCTTC	CASSAWDRVSYNEQFF
.	TRBV15	.	TRBJ2-5	TGTGCCACCAGCAGATCCGGTGAGACCCAGTACTTC	CATSRSGETQYF
.	TRBV2	TRBD1	TRBJ2-3	TGTGCCAGCAGTGACCGGGACAGGGTCCCAGATACGCAGTATTTT	CASSDRDRVPDTQYF